One T cell receptor beta chain is described in this entry. Its target is unknown. TCR beta was sequenced from blood CD8+ and CD4+ T cells. Negative isolation yielded CD8+ and CD4+ T cells; FACS enriched TEMRA cells. These data are taken from a study of CD8 T cells in Susac syndrome. General study findings and limits: In its TCR sequencing and HLA analysis, the study acknowledged that the number of individuals was relatively small.

The RNA input was roughly 0.45 to 1 ug, and it was reverse transcribed with random hexamers. The TCR beta CDR3 was amplified by immunoSEQ multiplex PCR across 54 Vbeta, 13 Jbeta. TCRdb processed the immunoSEQ multiplex PCR reads anew with MiXCR; each CDR3 protein has one entry. The profile covers 100,000 to 150,000 distinct CDR3 sequences, with 90% to 95% appearing a single time and roughly 0.092% taken by the ten largest. Sequencing used CD4+ T cells from PBMCs. This TCR derives from a human donor in good health.

CDR3 bases: TGTGCCAGCTCACCAGGGGGCTCTAGCACAGATACGCAGTATTTT. This translates into CASSPGGSSTDTQYF. The chain links TRBV18 to TRBJ2-3, with D possibly TRBD1 on 6 matching bases. There are 15 residues in the CDR3. V was clipped by 2 bases and J by 0 bases, with 9 bases between them. From germline, CDR1 is KGHSH and CDR2 LQKENI. Supplemented by reference TRBV18 and TRBJ2-3, the full variable domain reads NAGVMQNPRHLVRRRGQEARLRCSPMKGHSHVYWYRQLPEEGLKFMVYLQKENIIDESGMPKERFSAEFPKEGPSILRIQQVVRGDSAAYFCASSPGGSSTDTQYFGPGTRLTVL.